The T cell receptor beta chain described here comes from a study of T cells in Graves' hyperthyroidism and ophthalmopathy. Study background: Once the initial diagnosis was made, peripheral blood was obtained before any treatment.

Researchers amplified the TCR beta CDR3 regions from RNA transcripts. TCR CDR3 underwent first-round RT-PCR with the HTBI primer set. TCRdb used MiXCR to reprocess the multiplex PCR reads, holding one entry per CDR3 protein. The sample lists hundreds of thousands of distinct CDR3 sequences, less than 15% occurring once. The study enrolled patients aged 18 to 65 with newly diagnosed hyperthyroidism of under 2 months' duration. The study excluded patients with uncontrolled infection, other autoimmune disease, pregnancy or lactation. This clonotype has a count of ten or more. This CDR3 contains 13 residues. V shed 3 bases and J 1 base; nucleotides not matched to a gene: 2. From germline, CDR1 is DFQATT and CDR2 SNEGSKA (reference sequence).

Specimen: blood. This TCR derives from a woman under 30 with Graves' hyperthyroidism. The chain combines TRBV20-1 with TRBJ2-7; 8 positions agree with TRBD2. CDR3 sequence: CSASSGGSYEQYF. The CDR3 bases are TGCAGTGCTAGCAGCGGGGGATCCTACGAGCAGTACTTC.